This T cell receptor (beta chain) comes out of a study of cytomegalovirus exposure and HLA in healthy donors. Study context: A later analysis reported the same platform for the roughly 120 validation repertoires and the approximately 720 first-cohort repertoires.

Worth noting for this clone: Its specificity is not known.

Overall study results and limits: The authors listed approximately 150 TCR beta chains as cytomegalovirus-associated. In vitro testing confirmed three CMV-associated chains as specific for CMV antigens. In the 120 or so validation repertoires, about 95% of cluster scores exceeded 0, per a later analysis.

Profiled with immunoSEQ multiplex PCR; TCRdb holds only in-frame clones, not every one. The sample contains hundreds of thousands of clones, 88% of which appear only once. This TCR came from a woman under 30 in good health and CMV-seronegative. Sequencing was done on a sample of PBMCs.

The chain's CDR3 is CATRGTGEQFF. CDR3 nucleotides: TGTGCCACAAGAGGGACAGGTGAGCAGTTCTTC. V and J are TRBV6-5 and TRBJ2-1; 8 bases map to TRBD1. V lost 10 bases to trimming and J lost 9 bases; unmatched junction nucleotides: 5. The CDR3 has 11 amino acids. Germline V lookup: CDR1 MNHEY, CDR2 SVGAGI.